The following is a T cell receptor beta chain sequence with its context. Membership in each cohort depended on participant-reported clinical history. The data are from a study of blood T cell repertoires in COVID-19. In the study overall: Italy, Spain and the United States were the sources of the convalescent and acute COVID-19 samples. PBMCs, B-cell-depleted T cells, or T cells were the source of the cDNA or gDNA that made up the material.

The CDR3 has 14 amino acids. Germline assignment: CDR1 SGHRS and CDR2 YFSETQ. After removal of 2 bases from V and 2 bases from J, the junction contained 3 bases not matched to a gene. Authors' processing steps: How many nucleated cells were present was estimated from reference gene primer amplification. Profiling relied on immunoSEQ multiplex PCR, and the TCRdb table lists in-frame clones only, not all of them. V, J and clone size were drawn from that table, and D and trimming were deduced from the DNA. The sample carries approximately 130,000 clones, 80% to 90% recorded once. The chain is built from TRBV5-1 and TRBJ2-7; the match to TRBD2 covers 8 bases. This clonotype was obtained from a woman aged 45-65 years who had recovered from COVID-19. Sequenced input: PBMCs or T cells enriched from blood (not recorded which). The chain's CDR3 is CASSLAAGAYEQYF. CDR3 nucleotide sequence: TGCGCCAGCAGCTTAGCAGCGGGGGCCTACGAGCAGTACTTC.